The 21 T cell receptor beta chains presented below share a single source sample, sequenced in a study of blood T cell repertoires in COVID-19. The data were produced by immunoSEQ multiplex PCR, yet TCRdb's version contains in-frame clones alone and is incomplete. The repertoire holds approximately 490,000 clones, with around 90% as singletons. The sequenced sample was PBMCs or T cells enriched from blood (not recorded which). These receptors all stem from a woman between 18 and 29 years old who had recovered from COVID-19.

CDR3 in amino acids: CASRRWSGDGNQPQHF. The CDR3 region has the DNA TGTGCCAGTAGACGATGGTCGGGAGATGGCAATCAGCCCCAGCATTTT. The chain carries TRBV19 and TRBJ1-5; no firm D call. The CDR3 runs 16 residues. The germline V gene encodes CDR1 LNHDA and CDR2 SQIVND (reference sequence). The V gene lost 6 bases and the J gene lost 2 bases, with 17 bases spanning the gap. Looking up the rest from reference TRBV19 and TRBJ1-5 gives the full variable domain: DGGITQSPKYLFRKEGQNVTLSCEQNLNHDAMYWYRQDPGQGLRLIYYSQIVNDFQKGDIAEGYSVSREKKESFPLTVTSAQKNPTAFYLCASRRWSGDGNQPQHFGDGTRLSIL.

V usage is TRBV9 and J usage is TRBJ1-3; D might be TRBD1 (5 bases). This CDR3 is built from 14 residues. V was shortened by 4 bases and J by 7 bases, with 15 bases between the two germline ends. Looked up from germline, CDR1 is SGDLS and CDR2 is YYNGEE. CDR3 nucleotides: TGTGCCAGCAGCCTCATCCCCGGGGGGAACACCATATATTTT. Translated, it gives CASSLIPGGNTIYF.

The chain is built from TRBV7-2 and TRBJ2-1, with D possibly being TRBD1 (8 bases). Germline CDR1 is SGHTA and CDR2 is FQGNSA. CDR3 length equals 15 residues. The germline V and J ends were trimmed by 7 bases and 7 bases, with 20 bases remaining between them. The CDR3 sequence is CASIPDRAGGNEQFF. The CDR3 DNA reads TGTGCCAGCATCCCGGACAGGGCCGGGGGGAATGAGCAGTTCTTC. Together with reference TRBV7-2 and TRBJ2-1, the CDR3 gives the full variable domain: GAGVSQSPSNKVTEKGKDVELRCDPISGHTALYWYRQSLGQGLEFLIYFQGNSAPDKSGLPSDRFSAERTGGSVSTLTIQRTQQEDSAVYLCASIPDRAGGNEQFFGPGTRLTVL.

The chain employs TRBV20-1 and TRBJ1-3; D call uncertain. Germline loops: CDR1 DFQATT, CDR2 SNEGSKA (reference sequence). The CDR3 length is 13 residues. V was cut by 3 bases and J by 2 bases, with 8 bases left in between. Here the CDR3 reads CSASTGTGNTIYF. The CDR3 DNA is TGCAGTGCTAGTACCGGGACTGGAAACACCATATATTTT.

This rearrangement joins TRBV2 to TRBJ2-3, with 8 bases fitting TRBD2. This CDR3 has 13 residues. CDR1 is SNHLY, CDR2 FYNNEI, per germline. The ends lost 2 bases at V and 6 bases at J; junction bases unmatched: 1. The CDR3 region has the DNA TGTGCCAGCAGTGAATCGGGGGGGGATACGCAGTATTTT. Translating gives CASSESGGDTQYF.

The chain combines TRBV11-2 with TRBJ1-5, with D possibly being TRBD1 (5 bases). Trimming left V 1 base short and J 4 bases short, with 11 bases between. Germline CDR1 reads SGHAT; CDR2 reads FQNNGV. The CDR3 totals 15 residues. The CDR3 sequence is CASSLGGRANQPQHF. The CDR3 nucleotides are TGTGCCAGCAGCTTAGGCGGCAGGGCAAATCAGCCCCAGCATTTT. The variable domain in full, completed from reference TRBV11-2 and TRBJ1-5, reads EAGVAQSPRYKIIEKRQSVAFWCNPISGHATLYWYQQILGQGPKLLIQFQNNGVVDDSQLPKDRFSAERLKGVDSTLKIQPAKLEDSAVYLCASSLGGRANQPQHFGDGTRLSIL.

The CDR3 nucleotides are TGTGCCACCAGTGATATACAGGGGGCAGGGGAGACCCAGTACTTC. It codes for CATSDIQGAGETQYF. The chain is built from TRBV24-1 and TRBJ2-5; 9 bases line up with TRBD1. The CDR3 is 15 residues long. Germline CDR1 and CDR2: KGHDR and SFDVKD. With V trimmed by 3 bases and J by 5 bases, 6 bases remained unmatched.

The DNA for the CDR3 is TGCAGCGTTGGCCAGGGCGACTATGGCTACACCTTC. Residues: CSVGQGDYGYTF. The J gene is TRBJ1-2, the V gene TRBV29-1; D might be TRBD1 (5 bases). Germline assignment: CDR1 SQVTM and CDR2 ANQGSEA. The CDR3 is 12 amino acids. V shed 4 bases and J shed 3 bases, with 9 bases lying between them.

The chain employs TRBV2 and TRBJ1-2; D unresolved. Germline CDR1 SNHLY, CDR2 FYNNEI. The CDR3 sequence is 12 residues long. Deletions cut 6 bases from V and 4 bases from J, with 9 bases between. The CDR3 DNA reads as TGTGCCAGCAGAGGAGGAGTCTATGGCTACACCTTC. Translation: CASRGGVYGYTF.

In this sample, this clone turned up a few times. This rearrangement joins TRBV24-1 to TRBJ1-5; D not certain. Germline CDR1 reads KGHDR; CDR2 reads SFDVKD. This CDR3 has 11 residues. Between the trimmed V and J ends, which lost 9 bases and 11 bases, there was a span of 13 bases. In nucleotides, the CDR3 is TGTGCCACCGGGGTCGGGCGGGCCCAGCATTTT. As protein: CATGVGRAQHF.

The chain has TRBV5-1 and TRBJ2-1; D perhaps matches TRBD2 (5 bases). Germline V lookup: CDR1 SGHRS, CDR2 YFSETQ. V lost 0 bases, J lost 0 bases, and 10 bases lay in between. The CDR3 consists of 16 residues. CDR3 region: CASSLEIGSSYNEQFF. The CDR3 nucleotides are TGCGCCAGCAGCTTGGAGATTGGGAGCTCCTACAATGAGCAGTTCTTC.

This chain links TRBV5-4 with TRBJ1-1, with 7 bases that match TRBD1. The CDR3 length is 15 residues. In germline, CDR1 is SGHNT, CDR2 YYREEE (reference sequence). Losses at the gene ends were 4 bases for V and 6 bases for J; bases not matched to a gene: 12. The CDR3 DNA reads TGTGCCAGCAGCCAAACGGGACAGCAAAAATCTGAAGCTTTCTTT. Translating gives CASSQTGQQKSEAFF.

The V and J genes are TRBV6-5 and TRBJ1-6; D unclear. This CDR3 has 16 amino acids. Trimming removed 0 bases from V and 5 bases from J, with 11 bases in between. Germline CDR1 MNHEY, CDR2 SVGAGI. CDR3 sequence (DNA): TGTGCCAGCAGTTACTCGGTGGGAGGGAATAATTCACCCCTCCACTTT. Protein sequence: CASSYSVGGNNSPLHF.

This clone was detected a few times. This chain connects TRBV2 to TRBJ1-4; D may be TRBD1 (6 bases). Per the germline V gene, CDR1 is SNHLY and CDR2 is FYNNEI. The CDR3 runs 14 residues. V gave up 4 bases and J gave up 5 bases, with 11 bases separating them. The CDR3 nucleotides are TGTGCCAGCAGTGTGAGGGGGACGAATGAAAAACTGTTTTTT. It translates to CASSVRGTNEKLFF.

The rearrangement joins TRBV19 to TRBJ1-1, with TRBD1 matching over 8 bases. V was pared by 6 bases and J by 3 bases, with 3 bases of the junction left unmatched. This CDR3 is built from 13 residues. The germline V gene has CDR1 LNHDA and CDR2 SQIVND (reference sequence). CDR3 protein: CASSLTGDTEAFF. DNA for the CDR3: TGTGCCAGTAGCCTGACAGGGGACACTGAAGCTTTCTTT.

This rearrangement joins TRBV18 to TRBJ2-3; TRBD1 aligns across 12 bases. V gave up 3 bases and J gave up 9 bases; unmatched junction bases: 7. CDR3 length equals 15 residues. Germline V gene lookup returns CDR1 KGHSH and CDR2 LQKENI. The CDR3 loop reads CASSPGQGAEVTQYF. As DNA, the CDR3 is TGTGCCAGCTCACCGGGACAGGGGGCAGAGGTGACGCAGTATTTT.

The CDR3 coding sequence is TGTGCCAGCAGCTTCGGGACAGGGTTCACTCTTGGAAACACCATATATTTT. The encoded protein is CASSFGTGFTLGNTIYF. This chain connects TRBV7-2 to TRBJ1-3; TRBD1 matches at 9 bases. The CDR3 has 17 amino acids. CDR1 is SGHTA, CDR2 FQGNSA, per germline. The trim removed 3 bases at V and 3 bases at J, leaving 9 bases unmatched.

The chain carries TRBV2 and TRBJ1-2; the match to TRBD1 covers 7 bases. CDR1 and CDR2 (germline): SNHLY, FYNNEI. The junction had 6 bases not matched to a gene; V was cut back by 7 bases and J by 4 bases. The CDR3 spans 13 residues. For the CDR3, the DNA is TGTGCCAGCACCAGGACAGGCTCCTATGGCTACACCTTC. Translating gives CASTRTGSYGYTF.

V usage is TRBV2 and J usage is TRBJ2-7, with 13 bases that match TRBD2. Per germline, CDR1 SNHLY and CDR2 FYNNEI. The CDR3 covers 14 residues. V gave up 9 bases and J gave up 2 bases; unmatched junction bases: 4. DNA of the CDR3: TGTGCCAGTACTGGGACTAGCGGGACCTACGAGCAGTACTTC. Protein sequence: CASTGTSGTYEQYF.

V and J are TRBV5-1 and TRBJ1-4; 11 bases are shared with TRBD1. The V and J ends lost 3 bases and 7 bases, in that order; junction bases with no gene match: 8. The germline V gene encodes CDR1 SGHRS and CDR2 YFSETQ. The CDR3 is made up of 16 amino acids. CDR3 region: CASSSFGTGGGEKLFF. In DNA, the CDR3 is TGCGCCAGCAGCTCCTTTGGGACAGGGGGAGGTGAAAAACTGTTTTTT.

The rearrangement joins TRBV18 to TRBJ1-2, with 7 bases matching TRBD1. The V segment lost 6 bases and the J segment 6 bases; nucleotides outside the gene matches: 13. The germline V gene encodes CDR1 KGHSH and CDR2 LQKENI. The CDR3 consists of 15 residues. The CDR3 protein is CASSSSVGGDDGYTF. DNA for the CDR3: TGTGCCAGCTCCTCCTCTGTAGGGGGCGACGATGGCTACACCTTC.